This TCR beta chain was captured by sequencing in a study of blood T cell repertoires in COVID-19. The assay was immunoSEQ multiplex PCR, and TCRdb's table has in-frame clones only and misses some. The sample lists roughly 220,000 clones; around 88% were seen once. The CDR3 spans 18 residues. Per germline, CDR1 SGDLS and CDR2 YYNGEE. Between the trimmed V and J ends, which lost 3 bases and 0 bases, there was a span of 19 bases. The TCR sequence derives from a woman aged 45-65 years with acute COVID-19. Sequenced: PBMCs or T cells enriched from blood (not recorded which). V and J are TRBV9 and TRBJ2-1; TRBD2 might be the D (5 bases). The CDR3 sequence: CASSEPRVERSSYNEQFF. The CDR3 nucleotides read TGTGCCAGCAGCGAACCTCGGGTCGAGCGGAGCTCCTACAATGAGCAGTTCTTC. Using reference TRBV9 and TRBJ2-1 for the parts outside the CDR3, the full variable domain is DSGVTQTPKHLITATGQRVTLRCSPRSGDLSVYWYQQSLDQGLQFLIQYYNGEERAKGNILERFSAQQFPDLHSELNLSSLELGDSALYFCASSEPRVERSSYNEQFFGPGTRLTVL.